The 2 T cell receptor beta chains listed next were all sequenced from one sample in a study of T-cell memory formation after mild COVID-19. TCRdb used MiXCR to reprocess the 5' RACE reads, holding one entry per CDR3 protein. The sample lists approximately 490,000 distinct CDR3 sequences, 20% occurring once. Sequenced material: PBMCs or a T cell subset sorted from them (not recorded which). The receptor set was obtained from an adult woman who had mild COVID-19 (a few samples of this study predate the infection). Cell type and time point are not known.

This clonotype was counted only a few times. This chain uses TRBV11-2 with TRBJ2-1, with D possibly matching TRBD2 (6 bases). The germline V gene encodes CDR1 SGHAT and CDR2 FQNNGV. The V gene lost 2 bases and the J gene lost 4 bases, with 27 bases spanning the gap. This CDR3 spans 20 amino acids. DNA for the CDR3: TGTGCCAGCAGCTTACAGGCGGGGCAGAGACGATCATTCTTGTACAATGAGCAGTTCTTC. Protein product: CASSLQAGQRRSFLYNEQFF.

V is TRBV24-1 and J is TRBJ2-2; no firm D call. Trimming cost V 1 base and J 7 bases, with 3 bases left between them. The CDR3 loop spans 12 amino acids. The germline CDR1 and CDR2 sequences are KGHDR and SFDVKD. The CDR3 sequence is CATSDFLGELFF. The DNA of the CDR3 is TGTGCCACCAGTGATTTTCTCGGGGAGCTGTTTTTT.